This T cell receptor beta chain was sequenced in a study of shared clonotypes between healthy human individuals. Whole-study context: Those who served as donors were a couple of women and a few men between the ages of 18 and 49. Overall study findings and caveats: Rarefaction exposed incomplete sorted-subset sequencing despite large depth.

Sequenced by immunoSEQ multiplex PCR; TCRdb stores in-frame clones only, minus some. Here the sample spans 900,000 to 1,200,000 clones, 70% to 80% being singletons. Of note for this clone: Its target is not known.

This CDR3 comprises 14 residues. The V gene's germline CDR1 is SGHTA and CDR2 FQGNSA. The J segment lost 1 base and the V segment lost 5 bases, leaving 3 bases of the junction unmatched. The TCR comes from a man aged 18 to 30 in good health. Some clones in this sample may be carry-over from other donors' samples. The source material was memory CD4+ T cells from PBMCs. The subset was: CD45RA-negative fraction. The J gene is TRBJ1-1, the V gene TRBV7-2, with 8 bases identical to TRBD1. CDR3 protein: CASSGTGPNTEAFF. CDR3 bases: TGTGCCAGCAGCGGGACAGGCCCGAACACTGAAGCTTTCTTT.